The 23 T cell receptor beta chains below were found in one sample sequenced in a study of blood T cell repertoires in COVID-19. The assay was immunoSEQ multiplex PCR, and TCRdb's table has in-frame clones only and misses some. Here the sample spans 380,000 or so clones, more than 70% being singletons. The material sequenced was PBMCs or T cells enriched from blood (not recorded which). The receptor set was obtained from a man aged 30 to 45 who had recovered from COVID-19.

The V and J genes are TRBV6-6 and TRBJ2-7, with 7 bases identical to TRBD1. V was clipped by 7 bases and J by 7 bases; unmatched bases: 4. Germline CDR1 reads MNHNY; CDR2 reads SVGAGI (reference sequence). This CDR3 region has 11 residues. Here the CDR3 reads CASTEDREQYF. The CDR3 nucleotides read TGTGCCAGCACCGAGGACAGGGAGCAGTACTTC.

The genes are TRBV7-8 and TRBJ1-1; weak D call: TRBD1 (5 bases). Germline V gene data show CDR1 as SGHVS and CDR2 as FQNEAQ. V lost 5 bases to trimming and J lost 12 bases, with 19 bases between them. This CDR3 has 13 residues. The CDR3 here is CASSPGLAGGTFF. CDR3 bases: TGTGCCAGCAGCCCTGGTTTAGCGGGGGGAACTTTCTTT.

This clone was recorded once. The CDR3 is CASSRTDVGLSTDTQYF. The CDR3 DNA is TGTGCCAGCAGTAGAACTGATGTGGGCCTGAGCACAGATACGCAGTATTTT. The V call is TRBV7-9, the J call TRBJ2-3; no firm D call. The V end lost 6 bases, the J end lost 0 bases, and 19 bases lay between the germline ends. This CDR3 contains 17 residues. Germline CDR1 is SEHNR and CDR2 is FQNEAQ (reference sequence).

Of note for this clone: The same CDR3 is also encoded by other DNA sequences in this sample. CDR3 coding DNA: TGTGCCAGCAGTCCCGACAGGGTCTATGGCTACACCTTC. Its protein is CASSPDRVYGYTF. The chain is built from TRBV12-3 or TRBV12-4 and TRBJ1-2; 7 bases fit TRBD1. V lost 5 bases and J lost 4; bases outside the gene matches: 4. The CDR3 sequence is 13 residues long.

The chain joins TRBV4-1 to TRBJ2-7; 11 positions match TRBD2. The J segment lost 1 base and the V segment lost 0 bases, leaving 8 bases of the junction unmatched. The CDR3 sequence is 18 residues long. From germline, CDR1 is MGHRA and CDR2 YSYEKL. The CDR3: CASSQEPRTSGYSYEQYF. The CDR3 DNA sequence: TGCGCCAGCAGCCAAGAGCCTAGGACTAGCGGGTATTCCTACGAGCAGTACTTC.

The chain employs TRBV7-6 and TRBJ1-1; TRBD1 matches at 8 bases. The CDR3 length is 15 residues. V lost 5 bases, J lost 1 base, and 6 bases stayed unmatched. CDR1 and CDR2 (germline): SGHVS, FNYEAQ. CDR3 DNA: TGTGCCAGCAGCGACCCTGGGACAGGGAACACTGAAGCTTTCTTT. This translates into CASSDPGTGNTEAFF. The full variable domain, its missing parts supplied by reference TRBV7-6 and TRBJ1-1, is GAGVSQSPRYKVTKRGQDVALRCDPISGHVSLYWYRQALGQGPEFLTYFNYEAQQDKSGLPNDRFSAERPEGSISTLTIQRTEQRDSAMYRCASSDPGTGNTEAFFGQGTRLTVV.

V usage is TRBV11-2 and J usage is TRBJ1-1; TRBD1 matches 8 bases. Losses at the gene ends were 5 bases for V and 5 bases for J; bases not matched to a gene: 7. This CDR3 is 14 amino acids long. Germline V gene sequence: CDR1 SGHAT, CDR2 FQNNGV. The CDR3 here is CASSPRQGSTEAFF. DNA of the CDR3: TGTGCCAGCAGCCCCCGACAGGGGAGTACTGAAGCTTTCTTT. Drawing the rest from reference TRBV11-2 and TRBJ1-1, the complete variable domain is EAGVAQSPRYKIIEKRQSVAFWCNPISGHATLYWYQQILGQGPKLLIQFQNNGVVDDSQLPKDRFSAERLKGVDSTLKIQPAKLEDSAVYLCASSPRQGSTEAFFGQGTRLTVV.

V usage is TRBV5-6 and J usage is TRBJ1-2, with a weak D call TRBD1 (5 bases). Germline-derived CDR1 and CDR2 are SGHDT and YYEEEE. Trimming left V 1 base short and J 4 bases short, with 8 bases between. The CDR3 has 13 residues. The CDR3 spells CASSLQGGYGYTF. The CDR3, as DNA: TGTGCCAGCAGCTTGCAGGGCGGCTATGGCTACACCTTC.

The chain joins TRBV5-1 to TRBJ2-2; TRBD2 matches 9 bases. Trimming took 3 bases from V and 4 from J; bases not matched to a gene: 4. CDR1 and CDR2 (germline): SGHRS, YFSETQ. The CDR3 extends over 15 amino acids. The CDR3 DNA is TGCGCCAGCAGCTCTGCGGGGGGGAGCACCGGGGAGCTGTTTTTT. Its translation: CASSSAGGSTGELFF.

This clone was counted once. This sequence joins TRBV7-3 and TRBJ2-1; TRBD1 agrees at 9 bases. The junction had 6 bases not matched to a gene; V was cut back by 2 bases and J by 4 bases. CDR1 SGHTA and CDR2 FQGTGA come from the germline V gene. The CDR3 loop spans 16 amino acids. CDR3 DNA: TGTGCCAGCAGCTTACCCGGGACAGGGCGGTACAATGAGCAGTTCTTC. This gives the protein CASSLPGTGRYNEQFF.

Regarding this clone: Other DNA sequences of this sample code for an identical CDR3. J is TRBJ2-5 and V is TRBV9, with 8 bases identical to TRBD2. In germline, CDR1 is SGDLS, CDR2 YYNGEE. The CDR3 totals 14 residues. Trimming removed 2 bases from V and 2 bases from J; junction bases left unmatched: 2. In nucleotides, the CDR3 is TGTGCCAGCAGCGTCCGCGGGGGGCAAGAGACCCAGTACTTC. Residues: CASSVRGGQETQYF.

The J gene is TRBJ2-5, the V gene TRBV5-6; possibly TRBD1 for D (5 bases). V was clipped by 8 bases and J by 3 bases, with 14 bases between them. This CDR3 is 13 amino acids long. Germline loops: CDR1 SGHDT, CDR2 YYEEEE. The CDR3 nucleotides are TGTGCCAGGGACATTCTGATTGAAGAGACCCAGTACTTC. It specifies CARDILIEETQYF.

The V gene is TRBV5-1, the J gene TRBJ2-7; maybe TRBD2 (5 bases). The CDR3 is 13 amino acids. Trimming took off 3 bases at V and 5 bases at J, with 12 bases between the two ends. Per germline, CDR1 SGHRS and CDR2 YFSETQ. The CDR3 nucleotides read TGCGCCAGCAGCTCCTTGCCGGGGAACGAGCAGTACTTC. Protein product: CASSSLPGNEQYF.

Details on this clone: Other DNA sequences in the sample encode the same CDR3. The V and J genes are TRBV20-1 and TRBJ1-1; no reliable D call. The V gene's germline CDR1 is DFQATT and CDR2 SNEGSKA (reference sequence). This CDR3 contains 13 residues. V was cut by 3 bases and J by 0 bases, with 8 bases left in between. The DNA for the CDR3 is TGCAGTGCTAGTCTCCAGATGAACACTGAAGCTTTCTTT. Translation: CSASLQMNTEAFF.

The CDR3 spells CASSIVLGGRNSPLHF. The CDR3, as DNA: TGTGCCAGTAGTATTGTTTTGGGGGGGCGAAATTCACCCCTCCACTTT. The genes are TRBV19 and TRBJ1-6; possible D gene TRBD1, 6 bases. The ends were cut back, 3 bases at V and 7 bases at J, with 16 bases in the middle. The CDR3 contains 16 residues. CDR1 and CDR2 (germline): LNHDA, SQIVND (reference sequence).

The V gene is TRBV21-1, the J gene TRBJ1-5; the D call in the table, TRBD1, was not verified against the DNA. TRBV21-1 is described as a pseudogene. The CDR3 consists of 16 residues. The DNA of the CDR3 is TGTGCCAGCAGCATTACGGGACAGGGGGAGCATCAGCCCCAGCATTTT. This sequence encodes CASSITGQGEHQPQHF.

The chain is built from TRBV15 and TRBJ1-4; D might be TRBD1 (5 bases). V dropped 0 bases and J dropped 3 bases, with 14 bases sitting between them. In germline, CDR1 is LNHNV, CDR2 YYDKDF (reference sequence). The CDR3 contains 17 residues. The CDR3 DNA reads as TGTGCCACCAGCAGAGATTCACAGGCTCAGTCTAATGAAAAACTGTTTTTT. Protein product: CATSRDSQAQSNEKLFF.

The rearrangement joins TRBV4-2 to TRBJ1-1, with unresolved D. Looked up from germline, CDR1 is LGHNA and CDR2 is YNFKEQ. The CDR3 length is 17 residues. The ends were cut back, 0 bases at V and 2 bases at J, with 16 bases in the middle. CDR3 sequence reads: CASSQEAVFSINTEAFF. In DNA form, the CDR3 reads TGTGCCAGCAGCCAAGAGGCGGTTTTCAGCATCAACACTGAAGCTTTCTTT.

The chain links TRBV7-2 to TRBJ1-4; TRBD1 might be the D (6 bases). The CDR3 runs to 13 residues. CDR1 SGHTA and CDR2 FQGNSA come from the germline V gene. Trimming removed 2 bases at V and 7 bases at J, with 8 bases between. The CDR3: CASSLNRVEKLFF. DNA for the CDR3: TGTGCCAGCAGCTTAAACAGGGTTGAAAAACTGTTTTTT.

V gene TRBV7-2 combines with J gene TRBJ2-3, with D perhaps TRBD2 (6 bases). Trimming took 7 bases from V and 7 from J, leaving 18 bases between them. CDR1 and CDR2 from the germline V gene are SGHTA and FQGNSA. The CDR3 spans 14 residues. CDR3 protein: CASTPRSGLNTQYF. The CDR3 DNA reads TGTGCCAGCACCCCCCGTAGCGGCCTCAATACGCAGTATTTT.

This clone was seen only a few times. The CDR3: CASSGERDQPQHF. CDR3 bases: TGTGCCAGCTCGGGGGAAAGGGATCAGCCCCAGCATTTT. The chain has TRBV6-5 and TRBJ1-5; TRBD1 is a possible D gene (5 bases). Looked up from germline, CDR1 is MNHEY and CDR2 is SVGAGI. The CDR3 is 13 residues long. V was clipped by 8 bases and J by 5 bases, with 13 bases between them.

The rearrangement links TRBV6-5 to TRBJ2-7, with D unresolved. This CDR3 is built from 13 residues. The germline gives CDR1 MNHEY, CDR2 SVGAGI. The germline V and J ends were trimmed by 6 bases and 6 bases, with 15 bases remaining between them. The CDR3 DNA follows: TGTGCCAGCAGCTCCACTCAAAACTCCGAGCAGTACTTC. It encodes CASSSTQNSEQYF.

This chain uses TRBV5-5 with TRBJ1-2, with D tentatively TRBD1 (6 bases). The germline V gene encodes CDR1 SGHKS and CDR2 YYEKEE (reference sequence). This CDR3 spans 15 amino acids. Trimming removed 0 bases from V and 0 bases from J, with 9 bases in between. The CDR3 loop reads CASSLAGDTNYGYTF. Here the CDR3 DNA reads TGTGCCAGCAGCTTGGCCGGGGACACTAACTATGGCTACACCTTC.